The TCR beta chain described here comes from a study of T cell responses to AZD1222 COVID-19 vaccine. Overall study findings and caveats: Donors were chiefly white British, with a greater number of females, and clonal diversity was perhaps underestimated. The study found vaccine-associated CD4 TCRs spanning spike, dominant at 160-218 and 743-854.

Points on this clone: The antigen is undetermined.

Clones were read by immunoSEQ multiplex PCR, and TCRdb kept only the in-frame ones, dropping some. The repertoire has approximately 61,000 clones, around 81% of them found once; the top ten carry around 28%. The V end lost 2 bases, the J end lost 2 bases, and 13 bases lay between the germline ends. The CDR3 totals 16 residues. Per the germline V gene, CDR1 is PRHDT and CDR2 is FYEKMQ (reference sequence). This sample comprised peripheral blood, obtained 28 days after the second AZD1222 dose. This clonotype was obtained from an adult who received the AZD1222 COVID-19 vaccine. The J gene is TRBJ2-1, the V gene TRBV13; no firm D call. The CDR3 sequence is CASSLLETLTYNEQFF. In DNA form, the CDR3 reads TGTGCCAGCAGCTTACTCGAGACACTGACCTACAATGAGCAGTTCTTC.